The 7 T cell receptor beta chains listed next were all sequenced from one sample in a study of blood T cell repertoires in COVID-19. This table comes from immunoSEQ multiplex PCR, and its TCRdb copy is limited to in-frame clones, with some not included. The table shows about 300,000 clones, with around 89% occurring only once. The sequencing sample was made of peripheral blood. All receptors derive from a man aged 35 to 55 with acute or convalescent COVID-19.

CDR3 protein: CASSPQASSYGYTF. The CDR3 DNA is TGTGCCAGCAGCCCCCAGGCGAGTTCCTATGGCTACACCTTC. The chain carries TRBV7-8 and TRBJ1-2; D gene unclear. V lost 5 bases, J lost 4 bases, and 14 bases lay in between. CDR1 SGHVS and CDR2 FQNEAQ come from the germline V gene. The CDR3 consists of 14 residues.

V is TRBV14 and J is TRBJ1-2; a possible D gene is TRBD1 (5 bases). Deletions cut 5 bases from V and 4 bases from J, with 14 bases between. Per germline, CDR1 SGHDN and CDR2 FVKESK. The CDR3 spans 14 residues. The CDR3 here is CASSAYRSSYGYTF. The CDR3 DNA reads as TGTGCCAGCAGCGCATACAGGAGTTCCTATGGCTACACCTTC.

This rearrangement joins TRBV5-1 to TRBJ1-2; D ambiguous. Between the trimmed V and J ends, which lost 0 bases and 4 bases, there was a span of 10 bases. The CDR3 contains 14 residues. Germline-derived CDR1 and CDR2 are SGHRS and YFSETQ. The CDR3 nucleotides are TGCGCCAGCAGCTTGGAGGCAGGTAGCTATGGCTACACCTTC. Encoded protein: CASSLEAGSYGYTF.

The chain uses TRBV7-8 and TRBJ2-3, with 7 bases fitting TRBD2. The CDR3 contains 16 residues. The germline V gene encodes CDR1 SGHVS and CDR2 FQNEAQ. The junction had 14 bases not matched to a gene; V was cut back by 5 bases and J by 6 bases. CDR3 residues: CASSLPGSGDRDTQYF. The CDR3 region has the DNA TGTGCCAGCAGCCTCCCCGGAAGCGGGGATCGGGATACGCAGTATTTT.

The chain uses TRBV9 and TRBJ1-3; 8 bases match TRBD1. The ends lost 0 bases at V and 0 bases at J; junction bases unmatched: 5. There are 17 residues in the CDR3. CDR1 SGDLS and CDR2 YYNGEE come from the germline V gene. CDR3 bases: TGTGCCAGCAGCGTAGGGACAGGGCGATACTCTGGAAACACCATATATTTT. Amino acid sequence: CASSVGTGRYSGNTIYF.

To note about this clone: The sample carries other DNA sequences with the same CDR3. The chain links TRBV12-3 or TRBV12-4 to TRBJ1-5; D ambiguous. V lost 3 bases to trimming and J lost 4 bases, with 7 bases between them. The CDR3 sequence is 13 residues long. Written as DNA, the CDR3 is TGTGCCAGCAGTTTTTCGGGTAATCAGCCCCAGCATTTT. Protein: CASSFSGNQPQHF.

V and J are TRBV25-1 and TRBJ1-1; 12 nucleotides align to TRBD1. This CDR3 spans 16 amino acids. Germline CDR1 is MGHDK and CDR2 is SYGVNS. The V segment lost 3 bases and the J segment 3 bases; nucleotides outside the gene matches: 5. CDR3 in DNA: TGTGCCAGCAGTGATAGGTGGGACAGGGGGCACACTGAAGCTTTCTTT. Its protein is CASSDRWDRGHTEAFF.